This T cell receptor (beta chain) was profiled in a study of shared clonotypes between healthy human individuals. The quantity of DNA used in unsorted PBMC replicate PCRs was 300 ng, corresponding to about 30,000 T cell genomes. The method was immunoSEQ multiplex PCR; TCRdb's version includes in-frame clones alone and lacks a portion of them. The data hold 500,000 to 650,000 clones, with around 77% observed a single time. The V gene's germline CDR1 is SGHVS and CDR2 FQNEAQ. Trimming at V came to 4 bases and at J to 1 base, leaving 4 bases not matched to a gene. This CDR3 has 16 amino acids. This clone came up a few times.

The sequencing input was PBMCs. The chain combines TRBV7-8 with TRBJ2-2; 9 bases match TRBD2. This clonotype originated in a woman aged 40 to 49 in good health. Some clones in this sample may be carry-over from other donors' samples. The CDR3 reads CASSSGLARNTGELFF. In DNA form, the CDR3 reads TGTGCCAGCAGCTCCGGACTAGCGAGGAACACCGGGGAGCTGTTTTTT.